This T cell receptor beta chain stems from a study of blood T cell repertoires in COVID-19. Germline CDR1 and CDR2: SGHTA and FQGNSA. Losses at the gene ends were 5 bases for V and 1 base for J; bases not matched to a gene: 4. The CDR3 is made up of 15 amino acids. The cohort comprised adults aged 18 to 89 years residing in under 25 US areas. Authors' processing steps: Reference gene primers were amplified, and this amplification served to estimate nucleated cell counts. Sequencing used immunoSEQ multiplex PCR; TCRdb keeps in-frame clones, though not all of them. V, J and clone size were drawn from that table, and D and trimming were deduced from the DNA. The data show about 160,000 clones, around 83% seen once.

This receptor was identified in a woman aged 45-59 years in a cohort exposed to, infected with or recovered from COVID-19 (not recorded which). V gene TRBV7-2 combines with J gene TRBJ1-5, with 8 bases matching TRBD1. Sequenced: PBMCs or T cells enriched from blood (not recorded which). CDR3 residues: CASSGQGGSNQPQHF. As DNA, the CDR3 is TGTGCCAGCAGCGGACAGGGAGGGAGCAATCAGCCCCAGCATTTT. Using reference TRBV7-2 and TRBJ1-5 for the parts outside the CDR3, the full variable domain is GAGVSQSPSNKVTEKGKDVELRCDPISGHTALYWYRQSLGQGLEFLIYFQGNSAPDKSGLPSDRFSAERTGGSVSTLTIQRTQQEDSAVYLCASSGQGGSNQPQHFGDGTRLSIL.